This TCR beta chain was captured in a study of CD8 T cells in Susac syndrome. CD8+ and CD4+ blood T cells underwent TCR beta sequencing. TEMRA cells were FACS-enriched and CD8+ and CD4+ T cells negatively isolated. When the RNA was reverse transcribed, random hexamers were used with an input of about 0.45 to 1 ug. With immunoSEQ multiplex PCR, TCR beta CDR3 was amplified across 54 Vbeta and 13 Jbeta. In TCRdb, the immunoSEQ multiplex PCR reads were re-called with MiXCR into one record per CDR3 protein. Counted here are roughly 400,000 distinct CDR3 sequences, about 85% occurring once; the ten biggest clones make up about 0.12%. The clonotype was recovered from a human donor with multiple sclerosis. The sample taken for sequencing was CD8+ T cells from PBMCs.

The DNA for the CDR3 is TGTGCCAGCAGGGAAGGCGGCGGGGAGCTGTTTTTT. Residues: CASREGGGELFF. V is TRBV28 and J is TRBJ2-2; D remains ambiguous. Germline V gene data show CDR1 as MDHEN and CDR2 as SYDVKM. The V end lost 6 bases, the J end lost 7 bases, and 9 bases lay between the germline ends. This CDR3 comprises 12 residues.